These 24 T cell receptor beta chains originate from one sample sequenced in a study of T cell repertoires in cytomegalovirus infection. Each CDR3 protein gets one entry after TCRdb re-called the reads with MiXCR. Counted here are over 150,000 distinct CDR3 sequences, about 18% occurring once; the ten biggest clones make up less than 25%. Input material: CD8+ T cells from PBMCs. The receptor source for this set is a human donor in good health (CMV status not recorded). Some clones in this sample may be carry-over from other donors' samples.

The rearrangement joins TRBV4-1 to TRBJ1-5; D is unresolved. There are 16 residues in the CDR3. Trimming pared 7 bases from V and 4 bases from J, leaving 20 bases between. Germline-derived CDR1 and CDR2 are MGHRA and YSYEKL. The CDR3 sequence is CASTTRASGGNQPQHF. Written as DNA, the CDR3 is TGCGCCAGCACCACAAGGGCCTCGGGAGGGAATCAGCCCCAGCATTTT.

J is TRBJ1-5 and V is TRBV6-5; D gene uncertain. This CDR3 has 15 amino acids. The V end was cut by 6 bases, the J end by 0 bases, with 12 bases between. Per the germline V gene, CDR1 is MNHEY and CDR2 is SVGAGI. The CDR3: CASSNRMDSNQPQHF. The CDR3 DNA is TGTGCCAGCAGCAACCGGATGGATAGCAATCAGCCCCAGCATTTT.

This rearrangement joins TRBV7-6 to TRBJ2-1, with TRBD1 matching over 9 bases. Germline CDR1 is SGHVS and CDR2 is FNYEAQ. CDR3 size: 15 residues. After removal of 5 bases from V and 7 bases from J, the junction contained 9 bases not matched to a gene. CDR3 nucleotide sequence: TGTGCCAGCAGCCATAAACAGGGGGCGAGGAATGAGCAGTTCTTC. Its protein is CASSHKQGARNEQFF.

This clonotype appeared many times. V usage is TRBV7-9 and J usage is TRBJ1-2; D gene ambiguous. V lost 1 base and J 4 bases, leaving 4 bases between the germline ends. Per germline, CDR1 SEHNR and CDR2 FQNEAQ (reference sequence). This CDR3 has 12 residues. CDR3 coding DNA: TGTGCCAGCAGCTTAGAGAGCTATGGCTACACCTTC. Its translation: CASSLESYGYTF.

The rearrangement uses TRBV2 and TRBJ2-3; no definite D call. Germline V CDR1 and CDR2: SNHLY, FYNNEI. This CDR3 spans 12 amino acids. The V end lost 4 bases, the J end lost 9 bases, and 11 bases lay between the germline ends. CDR3: CASSGKLRTQYF. The CDR3 DNA follows: TGTGCCAGCAGTGGAAAACTCAGGACGCAGTATTTT.

The chain joins TRBV7-9 to TRBJ1-2; 8 bases fit TRBD1. The V gene end was trimmed by 4 bases and the J gene end by 6 bases; junction bases not matched to a gene: 16. The germline V gene has CDR1 SEHNR and CDR2 FQNEAQ (reference sequence). CDR3 length equals 17 residues. The DNA for the CDR3 is TGTGCCAGCAGCTCAACAGCTAGCCGGGACAGGTCCGATGGCTACACCTTC. This sequence encodes CASSSTASRDRSDGYTF.

This clonotype was picked up a small number of times. The chain carries TRBV5-6 and TRBJ1-1; D is perhaps TRBD1 (6 bases). The V end lost 4 bases, the J end lost 5 bases, and 18 bases lay between the germline ends. CDR3 length: 15 residues. Germline values: CDR1 SGHDT, CDR2 YYEEEE. The CDR3 region has the DNA TGTGCCAGCAGCCACCAAGGACAGATAAGAACTGAAGCTTTCTTT. Translating gives CASSHQGQIRTEAFF.

This clonotype was seen more than once but under ten times. The rearrangement joins TRBV29-1 to TRBJ2-1; no clear D gene. CDR3 length: 13 residues. V was pared by 0 bases and J by 4 bases, with 7 bases between. CDR1 is SQVTM and CDR2 is ANQGSEA in the germline V gene. For the CDR3, the DNA is TGCAGCGTTGAAGAGTCCAGATACAATGAGCAGTTCTTC. Encoded protein: CSVEESRYNEQFF.

This clonotype was detected only a few times. This chain connects TRBV28 to TRBJ1-3; D gene uncertain. V was clipped by 3 bases and J by 0 bases, with 3 bases between them. The CDR3 runs 13 residues. Germline V gene sequence: CDR1 MDHEN, CDR2 SYDVKM. CDR3 coding DNA: TGTGCCAGCAGTTTCAGCTCTGGAAACACCATATATTTT. It encodes CASSFSSGNTIYF.

There are a few counts of this clonotype. The chain recombines TRBV10-3 with TRBJ1-1; 9 nucleotides agree with TRBD1. The J segment lost 3 bases and the V segment lost 6 bases, leaving 2 bases of the junction unmatched. This CDR3 is 13 amino acids long. Germline values: CDR1 ENHRY, CDR2 SYGVKD. CDR3 in DNA: TGTGCCATCAGGGGACAGGGTGACACTGAAGCTTTCTTT. Translating gives CAIRGQGDTEAFF.

This clonotype appeared a few times. This chain uses TRBV29-1 with TRBJ1-1; no clear D. This CDR3 is 11 amino acids long. Germline V gene lookup returns CDR1 SQVTM and CDR2 ANQGSEA. V shed 4 bases and J shed 6 bases, with 9 bases lying between them. The CDR3 DNA reads as TGCAGCGTTGTGATGGGCGCTGAAGCTTTCTTT. The encoded protein is CSVVMGAEAFF.

The rearrangement uses TRBV12-3 or TRBV12-4 and TRBJ1-2; D is perhaps TRBD1 (5 bases). V was cut by 3 bases and J by 4 bases, with 15 bases left in between. The CDR3 runs to 15 residues. The CDR3 is CASSLGQGLVYGYTF. The CDR3 nucleotides read TGTGCCAGCAGTTTGGGGCAGGGCTTGGTCTATGGCTACACCTTC.

The V gene is TRBV28, the J gene TRBJ2-5; 8 bases match TRBD1. CDR3 size: 14 residues. V lost 5 bases and J lost 5; bases outside the gene matches: 7. Germline CDR1 MDHEN, CDR2 SYDVKM. CDR3 residues: CASSPGTGRETQYF. In DNA form, the CDR3 reads TGTGCCAGCAGTCCAGGGACAGGACGGGAGACCCAGTACTTC.

The chain recombines TRBV7-2 with TRBJ1-6; perhaps TRBD1 as D (6 bases). The V and J ends lost 1 base and 14 bases respectively, with 18 bases between them. There are 15 residues in the CDR3. Germline CDR1 reads SGHTA; CDR2 reads FQGNSA. The DNA of the CDR3 is TGTGCCAGCAGCTTAGATTTTGGACAGACGTCCACCCTCCACTTT. It specifies CASSLDFGQTSTLHF.

The chain joins TRBV15 to TRBJ2-7; 7 bases align to TRBD1. CDR3 size: 15 residues. The germline V gene encodes CDR1 LNHNV and CDR2 YYDKDF (reference sequence). V gave up 9 bases and J gave up 5 bases; unmatched junction bases: 16. Here the CDR3 DNA reads TGTGCCACGTCCGAGACAGGGCTTTGGATCAACGAGCAGTACTTC. Encoded protein: CATSETGLWINEQYF.

The chain carries TRBV4-3 and TRBJ1-2; 8 nucleotides line up with TRBD1. After removal of 0 bases from V and 5 bases from J, the junction contained 8 bases not matched to a gene. CDR1 and CDR2 (germline): LGHNA, YSLEER. CDR3 length: 16 amino acids. CDR3 sequence reads: CASSQDRTGLRYGYTF. The CDR3 bases are TGCGCCAGCAGCCAAGATCGGACAGGGCTTAGATATGGCTACACCTTC.

In this sample, this clonotype turned up a few times. The rearrangement joins TRBV4-1 to TRBJ1-4, with D uncertain. Germline V lookup: CDR1 MGHRA, CDR2 YSYEKL. This CDR3 is 15 amino acids long. V was clipped by 1 base and J by 10 bases, with 16 bases between them. The CDR3 nucleotides are TGCGCCAGCAGCCAAGTCTCCGACTTCTGGCGAAAACTGTTTTTT. It yields the protein CASSQVSDFWRKLFF.

This clonotype was detected a few times. This chain connects TRBV7-2 to TRBJ1-4; 7 bases fit TRBD1. The V and J ends lost 1 base and 4 bases, in that order; junction bases with no gene match: 6. CDR3 size: 16 residues. Germline CDR1 and CDR2: SGHTA and FQGNSA. The CDR3 here is CASSLVSGQLNEKLFF. In nucleotides, the CDR3 is TGTGCCAGCAGCTTAGTTTCGGGACAGCTTAATGAAAAACTGTTTTTT.

J is TRBJ2-2 and V is TRBV27; D may correspond to TRBD1 or TRBD2 (6 bases each). Germline CDR1 is MNHEY and CDR2 is SMNVEV (reference sequence). The CDR3 consists of 15 residues. V lost 2 bases and J lost 5, with 12 bases in between. In DNA form, the CDR3 reads TGTGCCAGCAGTTTAGGGGGGACATATACCGGGGAGCTGTTTTTT. Its translation is CASSLGGTYTGELFF.

This clonotype has a handful of counts. This sequence joins TRBV19 and TRBJ2-1, with 9 positions matching TRBD1. Germline assignment: CDR1 LNHDA and CDR2 SQIVND (reference sequence). Losses at the gene ends were 3 bases for V and 14 bases for J; bases not matched to a gene: 11. The CDR3 contains 14 residues. The CDR3 here is CASSIWGGTGLKFF. CDR3 nucleotide sequence: TGTGCCAGTAGTATCTGGGGGGGGACAGGGCTAAAGTTCTTC.

V usage is TRBV12-3 or TRBV12-4 and J usage is TRBJ2-1; D gene unclear. The ends were cut back, 3 bases at V and 0 bases at J, with 18 bases in the middle. This CDR3 has 18 amino acids. CDR3: CASSFFAVDPSSYNEQFF. CDR3 nucleotide sequence: TGTGCCAGCAGTTTTTTTGCGGTGGATCCGAGCTCCTACAATGAGCAGTTCTTC.

This clonotype was seen many times. This sequence joins TRBV5-1 and TRBJ2-3; D perhaps matches TRBD2 (5 bases). The V end was cut by 3 bases, the J end by 5 bases, with 7 bases between. The CDR3 consists of 12 residues. Germline assignment: CDR1 SGHRS and CDR2 YFSETQ. The DNA for the CDR3 is TGCGCCAGCAGCTCGGGAATAGATACGCAGTATTTT. It yields the protein CASSSGIDTQYF.

There are a few counts of this clonotype. The chain uses TRBV29-1 and TRBJ2-7, with D possibly being TRBD2 (6 bases). The CDR3 length is 13 residues. Germline V CDR1 and CDR2: SQVTM, ANQGSEA. Trimming took 4 bases from V and 1 from J, leaving 11 bases between them. The CDR3 protein is CSVVPGGSYEQYF. The DNA of the CDR3 is TGCAGCGTTGTTCCCGGGGGATCCTACGAGCAGTACTTC.

This chain joins TRBV5-6 and TRBJ1-6; D might be TRBD1 (6 bases). Germline CDR1 and CDR2: SGHDT and YYEEEE. V was trimmed by 0 bases and J by 6 bases, leaving 7 bases between them. This CDR3 comprises 14 residues. The CDR3 loop is CASSLGQANSPLHF. CDR3 coding DNA: TGTGCCAGCAGCTTGGGACAGGCTAATTCACCCCTCCACTTT. The full variable domain, in which reference TRBV5-6 and TRBJ1-6 provide the parts outside the CDR3, is DAGVTQSPTHLIKTRGQQVTLRCSPKSGHDTVSWYQQALGQGPQFIFQYYEEEERQRGNFPDRFSGHQFPNYSSELNVNALLLGDSALYLCASSLGQANSPLHFGNGTRLTVT.